This passage covers 28 T cell receptor beta chains from one sample sequenced in a study of T cell repertoires in cytomegalovirus infection. TCRdb processed the reads anew with MiXCR; each CDR3 protein has one entry. The sample carries some 600,000 distinct CDR3 sequences, around 24% recorded once. The material sequenced was CD8+ T cells from PBMCs. Receptor source: a human donor in good health (CMV status not recorded). Some clones in this sample may be carry-over from other donors' samples.

The chain couples TRBV7-6 to TRBJ1-2; 9 nucleotides match TRBD1. CDR3 length equals 14 residues. The ends lost 5 bases at V and 8 bases at J; junction bases unmatched: 9. In germline, CDR1 is SGHVS, CDR2 FNYEAQ. CDR3 nucleotide sequence: TGTGCCAGCAGCGGAGGGACAGGGAAAGGCGGCTACACCTTC. As protein: CASSGGTGKGGYTF.

The chain recombines TRBV24-1 with TRBJ2-1; TRBD1 aligns across 8 bases. V trimming: 2 bases; J trimming: 4 bases; junction bases outside the gene matches: 6. CDR3 length equals 16 residues. Germline CDR1 and CDR2: KGHDR and SFDVKD. CDR3 DNA sequence: TGTGCCACCAGTGATTCACAGGGGGGCACATACAATGAGCAGTTCTTC. Residues: CATSDSQGGTYNEQFF.

This clonotype was observed a handful of times. The genes are TRBV4-1 and TRBJ1-5; 7 bases are a match to TRBD1. In germline, CDR1 is MGHRA, CDR2 YSYEKL. This CDR3 spans 13 amino acids. V shed 2 bases, J shed 6 bases, and the junction held 1 base outside the gene matches. CDR3 in amino acids: CASSQTGAQPQHF. CDR3 nucleotide sequence: TGCGCCAGCAGCCAAACAGGGGCTCAGCCCCAGCATTTT.

V and J are TRBV7-9 and TRBJ2-1; 8 positions match TRBD1. This CDR3 has 21 residues. V dropped 5 bases and J dropped 1; count of bases not matched to a gene: 22. Germline lookup yields CDR1 SEHNR and CDR2 FQNEAQ (reference sequence). The DNA of the CDR3 is TGTGCCAGCAGCCCCGCGGACAGGGCAATACTCGCCCTTGGGTCCTACAATGAGCAGTTCTTC. This encodes CASSPADRAILALGSYNEQFF.

This clonotype was recorded at least ten times. The chain links TRBV27 to TRBJ1-1; the D is unclear. The CDR3 is 13 amino acids. The germline gives CDR1 MNHEY, CDR2 SMNVEV (reference sequence). The V end lost 8 bases, the J end lost 4 bases, and 14 bases lay between the germline ends. The CDR3 DNA reads TGTGCCAGCGGGAAGGGAGGACTCACTGAAGCTTTCTTT. Its protein is CASGKGGLTEAFF.

This clonotype was seen many times. The chain couples TRBV6-2 or TRBV6-3 to TRBJ2-4; the D gene is possibly TRBD1 (6 bases). CDR3 length equals 14 residues. The germline V and J ends were trimmed by 0 bases and 5 bases, with 8 bases remaining between them. CDR1 is MNHEY and CDR2 is SVGEGT in the germline V gene. The CDR3 loop reads CASSYSAGENIQYF. Written as DNA, the CDR3 is TGTGCCAGCAGTTACTCGGCAGGGGAAAACATTCAGTACTTC.

The table lists this clonotype with many counts. The chain uses TRBV7-2 and TRBJ2-7; D may be TRBD1 (5 bases). Trimming shortened V by 6 bases and J by 5 bases, and 20 bases separated the two germline ends. The CDR3 loop spans 15 amino acids. Germline CDR1 SGHTA, CDR2 FQGNSA. CDR3 in DNA: TGTGCCAGCAGTTCACCTGAGGATTTAGGGGACGAGCAGTACTTC. Translation: CASSSPEDLGDEQYF. Together with reference TRBV7-2 and TRBJ2-7, the CDR3 gives the full variable domain: GAGVSQSPSNKVTEKGKDVELRCDPISGHTALYWYRQSLGQGLEFLIYFQGNSAPDKSGLPSDRFSAERTGGSVSTLTIQRTQQEDSAVYLCASSSPEDLGDEQYFGPGTRLTVT.

This clonotype was picked up a small number of times. The chain uses TRBV10-3 and TRBJ2-7; perhaps TRBD1 as D (5 bases). The CDR3 is 13 amino acids. The V and J ends lost 3 bases and 5 bases respectively, with 11 bases between them. Germline-derived CDR1 and CDR2 are ENHRY and SYGVKD. Here the CDR3 DNA reads TGTGCCATCAGTGACGCAGGGCGCGACGAGCAGTACGTC. Amino acids: CAISDAGRDEQYV.

The CDR3 loop is CASSQGGGRTYEQYF. CDR3 coding DNA: TGTGCCAGCAGCCAAGGGGGGGGACGGACCTACGAGCAGTACTTC. This chain links TRBV7-9 with TRBJ2-7, with D perhaps matching TRBD2 (7 bases). The CDR3 sequence is 15 residues long. Deletions cut 5 bases from V and 2 bases from J, with 16 bases between. CDR1 is SEHNR and CDR2 is FQNEAQ in the germline V gene (reference sequence).

This clonotype was counted a few times. The chain combines TRBV4-2 with TRBJ2-5; 8 bases line up with TRBD1. The CDR3 spans 16 residues. J gave up 5 bases and V 4 bases, and 12 bases lay outside the gene matches. Germline loops: CDR1 LGHNA, CDR2 YNFKEQ. This CDR3 reads CASSPLHQGAGETQYF. As DNA, the CDR3 is TGTGCCAGCAGCCCTCTCCATCAGGGGGCCGGGGAGACCCAGTACTTC.

This clonotype was counted at least ten times. This chain joins TRBV28 and TRBJ2-3, with 8 bases lining up with TRBD2. The CDR3 totals 14 residues. Looked up from germline, CDR1 is MDHEN and CDR2 is SYDVKM. V trimming: 11 bases; J trimming: 2 bases; junction bases outside the gene matches: 9. The CDR3 region is CASKRGLITDTQYF. The CDR3 DNA sequence: TGTGCCTCCAAGCGGGGGCTAATCACAGATACGCAGTATTTT.

This clonotype was detected a few times. The chain couples TRBV6-2 or TRBV6-3 to TRBJ1-1; D remains unclear. CDR3 length: 17 amino acids. Trimming took 2 bases from V and 0 from J, leaving 16 bases between them. CDR1 and CDR2 (germline): MNHEY, SVGEGT. In DNA, the CDR3 is TGTGCCAGCAGTTACGACGACACTCGTGGAATGAACACTGAAGCTTTCTTT. It is translated as CASSYDDTRGMNTEAFF.

A few counts support this clonotype. This chain uses TRBV18 with TRBJ2-7, with a weak D call TRBD2 (6 bases). Trimming shortened V by 3 bases and J by 4 bases, and 16 bases separated the two germline ends. From germline, CDR1 is KGHSH and CDR2 LQKENI. This CDR3 is 15 amino acids long. The CDR3 DNA reads as TGTGCCAGCTCACCGGGGGGAGAGGGGCGGTACGAGCAGTACGTC. This sequence encodes CASSPGGEGRYEQYV.

The rearrangement uses TRBV9 and TRBJ2-1, with TRBD1 as a possible D gene (5 bases). V lost 0 bases to trimming and J lost 10 bases, with 8 bases between them. The germline CDR1 and CDR2 sequences are SGDLS and YYNGEE. The CDR3 has 12 residues. The CDR3 is CASSVDWTEQFF. DNA for the CDR3: TGTGCCAGCAGCGTAGACTGGACAGAGCAGTTCTTC.

This clonotype has a count of ten or more. V is TRBV12-3 or TRBV12-4 and J is TRBJ2-3, with a tentative D call TRBD2 (6 bases). Trimming took off 4 bases at V and 0 bases at J, with 14 bases between the two ends. This CDR3 is 16 amino acids long. The CDR3 bases are TGTGCCAGCAGTTCGACCCCGGGACTTAGCACAGATACGCAGTATTTT. Its protein is CASSSTPGLSTDTQYF.

This clonotype was counted between two and nine times. V and J are TRBV6-1 and TRBJ2-1; D not certain. Trimming cost V 5 bases and J 3 bases, with 11 bases left between them. CDR3 length: 14 residues. Germline-derived CDR1 and CDR2 are MNHNS and SASEGT. DNA of the CDR3: TGTGCCAGCAGTCCCCTTTCTGTCTACAATGAGCAGTTCTTC. Its protein product is CASSPLSVYNEQFF.

The J gene is TRBJ2-2, the V gene TRBV20-1; 7 bases fit TRBD2. Germline CDR1 and CDR2: DFQATT and SNEGSKA (reference sequence). The CDR3 has 15 residues. Trimming at V came to 1 base and at J to 2 bases, leaving 4 bases not matched to a gene. The CDR3 spells CSARGAGVNTGELFF. CDR3 bases: TGCAGTGCTAGAGGGGCGGGGGTCAACACCGGGGAGCTGTTTTTT.

The chain links TRBV28 to TRBJ2-7; possibly TRBD2 for D (7 bases). Germline CDR1 MDHEN, CDR2 SYDVKM. This CDR3 spans 18 amino acids. Between the trimmed V and J ends, which lost 5 bases and 0 bases, there was a span of 23 bases. CDR3 nucleotide sequence: TGTGCCAGCAGTCCCGAACTCGGGTTGGCGGGGGCCTCCTACGAGCAGTACGTC. The encoded protein is CASSPELGLAGASYEQYV.

The chain has TRBV6-1 and TRBJ2-1, with unresolved D. Germline-derived CDR1 and CDR2 are MNHNS and SASEGT. CDR3 size: 14 residues. V was cut by 6 bases and J by 0 bases, with 9 bases left in between. The CDR3: CASRPHSSYNEQFF. The CDR3 DNA sequence: TGTGCCAGCAGACCCCATAGCTCCTACAATGAGCAGTTCTTC.

The table lists this clonotype with many counts. The rearrangement links TRBV7-2 to TRBJ2-1; 9 positions match TRBD2. The CDR3 has 19 residues. The V gene end was trimmed by 1 base and the J gene end by 5 bases; junction bases not matched to a gene: 15. CDR1 and CDR2 from the germline V gene are SGHTA and FQGNSA. The CDR3 reads CASSLEGVYGGGANNEQFF. The CDR3 DNA reads TGTGCCAGCAGCTTAGAAGGGGTCTACGGCGGGGGGGCCAACAATGAGCAGTTCTTC. Combining the CDR3 with reference TRBV7-2 and TRBJ2-1 gives the whole variable domain GAGVSQSPSNKVTEKGKDVELRCDPISGHTALYWYRQSLGQGLEFLIYFQGNSAPDKSGLPSDRFSAERTGGSVSTLTIQRTQQEDSAVYLCASSLEGVYGGGANNEQFFGPGTRLTVL.

J is TRBJ1-2 and V is TRBV7-9; no clear D gene. Germline-derived CDR1 and CDR2 are SEHNR and FQNEAQ (reference sequence). This CDR3 spans 12 amino acids. V shed 6 bases and J shed 4 bases, with 9 bases lying between them. The CDR3 here is CASRTVLYGYTF. In nucleotides, the CDR3 is TGTGCCAGCAGGACGGTTCTCTATGGCTACACCTTC.

The J gene is TRBJ1-1, the V gene TRBV10-3, with 7 bases fitting TRBD1. Losses at the gene ends were 4 bases for V and 0 bases for J; bases not matched to a gene: 5. Germline CDR1 and CDR2: ENHRY and SYGVKD. The CDR3 contains 15 residues. CDR3 nucleotides: TGTGCCATCAGTGCCGAACAGGGGATGAACACTGAAGCTTTCTTT. Translated: CAISAEQGMNTEAFF.

The V call is TRBV12-3 or TRBV12-4, the J call TRBJ1-5, with TRBD1 matching 7 bases. This CDR3 contains 14 residues. V lost 5 bases and J lost 6; bases outside the gene matches: 7. The CDR3 sequence: CASSRDSTGQPQHF. The CDR3 DNA reads TGTGCCAGCAGTCGGGACAGTACGGGTCAGCCCCAGCATTTT.

This clonotype occurred a few times. The chain has TRBV28 and TRBJ1-1; no firm D call. Germline assignment: CDR1 MDHEN and CDR2 SYDVKM. CDR3 length equals 13 residues. V lost 3 bases to trimming and J lost 1 base, with 6 bases between them. The CDR3 nucleotides are TGTGCCAGCAGTTTTCAACCGAACACTGAAGCTTTCTTT. Protein: CASSFQPNTEAFF.

This clonotype appeared a few times. The V call is TRBV28, the J call TRBJ2-7; TRBD1 matches 8 bases. The germline V gene has CDR1 MDHEN and CDR2 SYDVKM. The J segment lost 4 bases and the V segment lost 6 bases, leaving 14 bases of the junction unmatched. The CDR3 totals 16 residues. The CDR3 bases are TGTGCCAGCAGCCGAATTATCGGACAGGGACCGTACGAGCAGTACGTC. This gives the protein CASSRIIGQGPYEQYV.

This chain uses TRBV25-1 with TRBJ1-2, with TRBD1 as a possible D gene (5 bases). The CDR3 is 15 amino acids. Germline-derived CDR1 and CDR2 are MGHDK and SYGVNS. The V end lost 5 bases, the J end lost 5 bases, and 18 bases lay between the germline ends. The CDR3 sequence is CASSTPDGAGYGYTF. CDR3 coding DNA: TGTGCCAGCAGTACTCCTGATGGGGCAGGTTATGGCTACACCTTC.

The chain uses TRBV24-1 and TRBJ1-1, with TRBD1 matching 9 bases. The germline V gene encodes CDR1 KGHDR and CDR2 SFDVKD. V was pared by 0 bases and J by 4 bases, with 8 bases of the junction left unmatched. There are 17 residues in the CDR3. The CDR3 nucleotides read TGTGCCACCAGTGATTTGACTGGACAGGGGCAAGGCACTGAAGCTTTCTTT. This gives the protein CATSDLTGQGQGTEAFF.

This clonotype was counted at least ten times. This chain connects TRBV6-2 or TRBV6-3 to TRBJ2-1; TRBD2 agrees at 7 bases. The CDR3 sequence is 15 residues long. CDR1 and CDR2 from the germline V gene are MNHEY and SVGEGT. V trimming: 4 bases; J trimming: 0 bases; junction bases outside the gene matches: 3. The CDR3 nucleotides are TGTGCCAGCAGTTTGCTAGCGGCCTCCTACAATGAGCAGTTCTTC. Amino acids: CASSLLAASYNEQFF.